This T cell receptor (beta chain) derives from a study of cytomegalovirus exposure and HLA in healthy donors (TCRdb year 2017). Study-level background: In an earlier analysis of under 600 of the donors, approximately 300 Gb of sequence data and 100 million or so unique TCR beta sequences from 150 million to 200 million T cells were reported. Because of strong linkage in the cohort, 4 to 6 DR-DQ haplotypes were treated as single units for association and clustering. Donor age, sex, ethnicity and CMV serostatus were collected together with the repertoire data. The later analysis used no new phenotypic data to find candidate immune exposures, relying instead on TCR beta sequences and their occurrence across donors. The study combined high-throughput TCR immunosequencing, statistical association of individual TCRs with disease status, and machine learning to predict cytomegalovirus infection status. An early release that covered about 600 HLA-typed donors contained about 300 gigabases of sequencing data and around 85 million unique TCR sequences. Across about 370 genotyped donors of the cohort, an average of about 220,000 unique TCR beta nucleotide sequences per donor were sequenced, and around 19% of those sequences were non-productive. Every discovery cohort repertoire had been produced on one sequencing platform. The study profiled the T cell repertoires of hundreds of subjects by immunosequencing and related them to cytomegalovirus serostatus. Typing coverage varied by locus: about 629-640 donors for A, B, C, DRB1 and DQB1; around 560 for DQA1; over 600 for DPA1; roughly 450 for DPB1. Of the 300 to 500 genotyped donors, approximately 81% were placed in the genetic ancestry cluster associated with self-reported Caucasian donors. In a later genetic analysis, genome-wide SNP genotypes for about 55% of the roughly 700 donors were used, and that subset was treated as a discovery cohort. Both class I and class II loci were covered by HLA typing, at four-digit resolution. To decide whether each TCR beta V gene segment behaved as functional or pseudogenic, an earlier analysis of some 600 of the donors relied on high-throughput TCR beta sequencing. The aim of the study was to test whether cataloging public T cell receptors could identify signatures of past pathogen exposure. To study patterns of TCR occurrence, a later analysis re-analyzed previously published TCR beta repertoires from several hundred donors and added high-resolution HLA genotyping. In addition to the first cohort of roughly 700 subjects, a separate validation cohort of 120 different subjects was used.

The paper's findings and limits, for the study overall: The study listed approximately 150 TCR beta chains as associated with cytomegalovirus. In a later analysis, TCR association rates were found to vary across HLA loci, with the most associated TCRs seen for DRB1 alleles and the fewest for HLA-C alleles. Most CMV-associated TCR beta chains appeared to be HLA-restricted in a later analysis, and the HLA associations seemed to be driven largely by CMV exposure. The classifier was reported to diagnose cytomegalovirus status with high specificity and sensitivity in both the original and validation cohorts. Because HLA typing was missing for some donors at each locus, association tests included only the typed subset. Roughly uniform sequencing depth across donors was assumed in presence/absence analyses, although this assumption may not hold. While some public TCRs were present in many individuals, most TCR sequences turned up only very rarely across donors. Because counts were too low, about 15 rarely observed V segments, including chromosome 9 orphons, were left out of the earlier analysis of about 500 of the donors. In a later analysis, several top co-occurrence clusters were reported to appear linked to parvovirus B19, influenza, CMV and Epstein-Barr virus. In vitro tests confirmed that a few of the cytomegalovirus-associated TCR beta chains recognize cytomegalovirus antigens. The 87-base-pair reads could not distinguish some IMGT-functional V segments, including TRBV6-2 and TRBV6-3, so those segments were excluded. A later genetic analysis reported fewer N-insertions in productive TCRs among donors in an Asian-associated ancestry cluster than the roughly 640-donor mean. When HLA alleles, especially DR and DQ, strongly co-occurred, TCR associations were difficult to assign to individual alleles. A further reported finding was that TCR beta sequences accurately predicted the HLA-A and HLA-B alleles for most subjects in the first cohort. A later genetic analysis associated a missense DCLRE1C variant with V-gene and J-gene trimming of TCR beta chains, and an independent cohort replicated the association. Specific HLA alleles were associated with over 15,000 TCR beta sequences at a false discovery rate of 0.05 in a later analysis. CMV serostatus was the only immune exposure information available for the cohort. In a later analysis, HLA-associated TCR beta chains were found to be more clonally expanded and to have lower generation probabilities than equally common non-associated chains. An earlier analysis of around 500 of the donors showed that most TCR beta V segments appeared in productive rearrangements either about 87% or about 30% of the time, which broadly matched IMGT annotations. A group of highly shared sequence variants was considered likely to be a technical artifact of the sequencing pipeline. Correlated functional status among segregating V segments might be attributable to linkage disequilibrium, but an unknown experimental factor could not be ruled out. In this cohort, only TCR beta chains were sequenced, and detectable features were limited by the absence of alpha or paired-chain data. The authors suggested that the approach could potentially be generalized to other disease states and immunological phenotypes.

At the junction V is shortened by 3 bases and J by 4 bases; bases outside the gene matches: 5. Sequences SGHNT (CDR1) and YYREEE (CDR2) are obtained from the germline V gene (reference sequence). The CDR3 measures 14 amino acids from cysteine to phenylalanine. Just the 42-base CDR3 DNA is kept, in frame starting at base 1. The cohort consisted of hundreds of healthy bone marrow donors. At the time of sampling, every cohort member was nominally healthy, though immune exposures that went unrecorded were likely present. The donor was CMV seronegative and belonged to the group of over 350 seronegative cohort members. A peripheral blood sample was collected from each donor, and TCR beta sequencing was performed on peripheral blood mononuclear cells. The Qiagen DNeasy Blood Extraction Kit was used to extract genomic DNA from the blood cell samples. A remark on this clone: Its specific antigen is unknown. Base qualities are not provided; no much larger clone lies one nucleotide away.

The library was made by the immunoSEQ multiplex PCR assay. The multiplex PCR relied on a mix of 60 forward primers for TCR Vbeta segments and 13 reverse primers for TCR Jbeta segments. Amplification of the CDR3 region of rearranged TCR beta genes was performed with a multiplex PCR assay on genomic DNA. The amplified TCR beta libraries were sequenced on the Illumina HiSeq System as 87-base-pair reads. Per the source publication's procedure: In a later analysis, 80 million or so unique TCR beta chains were counted across the roughly 610 repertoires, and around 11 million of these chains were shared by at least two donors. To remove PCR and sequencing errors, raw reads were error-corrected and collapsed into unique sequences using a nearest-neighbor algorithm that merged closely related sequences. V, D and J gene segments were assigned by aligning CDR3 sequences to IMGT reference sequences. For a sequence to be retained, a match of at least six nucleotides was required to both a V gene segment and a J gene segment. A rearrangement counted as productive if the CDR3 had no stop codons and remained in frame with V and J, and every other rearrangement counted as non-productive. Following IMGT convention, CDR3 was defined as the stretch from the second conserved V-encoded cysteine to the conserved J-encoded phenylalanine. In an earlier analysis of around 570 of the donors, sequences lacking an unambiguous match to a single V gene segment were excluded. An earlier analysis of 587 of the donors called V segments functional above 56.7% productive rearrangements and segregating when the between-donor standard deviation exceeded 5%. To diagnose cytomegalovirus status from the catalog of TCR beta chain sequences, a statistical classification framework was built. In a later analysis, V and J genes were assigned by comparing TCR nucleotide sequences against IMGT/GENE-DB human TR gene sequences. A later analysis assigned CDR3 sequences and most-parsimonious VDJ recombination scenarios with the TCRdist pipeline. In a later analysis, every TCR beta chain was defined by the combination of its CDR3 amino acid sequence and its V-gene family, and reads without a unique V-gene family were dropped. To address suspected cross-contamination and a sequencing artifact, a later analysis removed a few hundred highly shared, low-generation-probability nucleotide sequences. In a later analysis, a clonal expansion index for each public chain was calculated from normalized within-repertoire ranks of inferred template counts. In a later analysis, generation probabilities were computed using a VDJ recombination model fitted to out-of-frame rearrangements, and the results were checked against IGoR. Hypergeometric tests were used in a later analysis to score TCR-TCR, TCR-HLA and TCR-CMV co-occurrence, with a repertoire-size bias correction applied to the TCR pairs. A later analysis estimated false discovery rates by permuting HLA or CMV assignments 20 times. In a later analysis, co-occurring TCRs were grouped with DBSCAN, and TCRdist sequence similarity was added when clustering was performed within HLA-allele-positive subsets. Repertoires with fewer than 30,000 or more than 120,000 public chains, plus five repertoires with anomalous nucleotide sharing, were excluded from co-occurrence clustering. TCRdb obtained this table from immuneACCESS and retained in-frame rearrangements with V and J assigned. These tables miss some clones; where compared with another copy, unresolved V genes account for less than half of the shortfall, and the remainder is unexplained. V and J calls and clone size are as listed in that table; D and trimming were resolved from the DNA. The sample includes roughly 73,000 clones, with roughly four fifths observed a single time. The top ten constitute about an eighth of the sample.

Sequences were obtained from PBMCs. This clonotype was obtained from a man between 65 and 80 years old in good health and CMV-seronegative. Recombination joined TRBV5-4 with TRBJ2-5, with TRBD1 matching 8 junction bases. The CDR3 region: CASSSQGASETQYF. In nucleotide form, the sequence is TGTGCCAGCAGCTCCCAGGGGGCATCAGAGACCCAGTACTTC.